This T cell receptor (beta chain) appears in the sequencing data of a study of OX40 agonist ivuxolimab in advanced cancers. Turning to the study itself: Patients were treated with intravenous ivuxolimab, dosed at 0.01 to 10 mg/kg and infused every 2 weeks.

Generated by immunoSEQ multiplex PCR, the TCRdb table keeps only in-frame clones and is missing some. The sample comprises 30,000 to 35,000 clones, around 92% of which are singletons, and 33% rests with the top ten. Patients were excluded for autoimmune disease history or systemic immunosuppression. The sequencing used CD4+ or CD8+ T cells sorted from blood, collected in a trial of the OX40 agonist ivuxolimab. The receptor's source is an adult with an advanced solid tumor such as melanoma, head and neck, liver or kidney cancer.

In nucleotides, the CDR3 is TGTGCCAGCAGCTTAGAATCCGGGGCTACCGGGGAGCTGTTTTTT. It encodes CASSLESGATGELFF. The chain has TRBV11-2 and TRBJ2-2; D may match TRBD1 or TRBD2 (5 bases each). Germline values: CDR1 SGHAT, CDR2 FQNNGV. The germline V and J ends were trimmed by 0 bases and 5 bases, with 10 bases remaining between them. CDR3 length: 15 residues.